A selection of T cell receptor beta chains follows, all from one sample in a study of T-cell memory formation after mild COVID-19. TCRdb independently ran MiXCR on the 5' RACE reads; one entry per CDR3 protein. The sample includes roughly 140,000 distinct CDR3 sequences, 11% to 15% seen only once; the top ten take roughly 28%. Sequenced: PBMCs or a T cell subset sorted from them (not recorded which). The receptors shown here come from an adult woman who had mild COVID-19 (a few samples of this study predate the infection). Cell type and time point are not known. Both conserved end residues are part of each CDR3. D genes are given only for firm matches. Size is omitted from some rows. Given values are once, few, many or a class for expanded clones.

v_call,d_call,j_call,clone_size,cdr3_nt,cdr3_aa
TRBV7-9,TRBD2,TRBJ2-3,few,TGTGCCAGCAGCCCAGGGGCTCGGCTAGCGGGGGTCACAGATACGCAGTATTTT,CASSPGARLAGVTDTQYF
TRBV12-3/TRBV12-4,NA,TRBJ1-1,NA,TGTGCCAGCAGTTTATCAGGTGTGAACACTGAAGCTTTCTTT,CASSLSGVNTEAFF
TRBV18,TRBD1,TRBJ1-1,few,TGTGCCAGCTCACCACGGGGACAGCAGAACACTGAAGCTTTCTTT,CASSPRGQQNTEAFF
TRBV20-1,NA,TRBJ2-1,NA,TGCAGTGCTAGGCCCGTGAGCTCCTACAATGAGCAGTTCTTC,CSARPVSSYNEQFF
TRBV6-2/TRBV6-3,TRBD2,TRBJ2-3,NA,TGTGCCAGCTGTTCGGTAGCGGGTAATACGCAGTATTTT,CASCSVAGNTQYF
TRBV25-1,TRBD1,TRBJ2-1,NA,TGTGCCAGCAGTGTGTCCCCGGGACAGGGAAAGGATGAGCAGTTCTTC,CASSVSPGQGKDEQFF
TRBV5-1,NA,TRBJ2-1,NA,TGCGCCAGCAGCTTGGCCGCCTTTGGTGCAGGCTCCTACAATGAGCAGTTCTTC,CASSLAAFGAGSYNEQFF
TRBV11-2,NA,TRBJ2-1,few,TGTGCCAGCAGCTCCCTAGACTCCCCTTTGGATGAGCAGTTCTTC,CASSSLDSPLDEQFF
TRBV5-6,TRBD2,TRBJ2-5,few,TGTGCCAGCATCGAGTCGGGGGGGCGAGAGACCCAGTACTTC,CASIESGGRETQYF
TRBV12-3/TRBV12-4,TRBD1,TRBJ2-1,few,TGTGCCAGTCTGAGATTGGACAGGGGCAATGAGCAGTTCTTC,CASLRLDRGNEQFF
TRBV4-2,NA,TRBJ1-2,few,TGTGCCAGCAGCCAAGGGTCAGGAGACTATGGCTACACCTTC,CASSQGSGDYGYTF
TRBV27,NA,TRBJ1-1,NA,TGTGCCAGCAGTTTACTCCCCCGGTCCTCCCGGGTGATGAACACTGAAGCTTTCTTT,CASSLLPRSSRVMNTEAFF
TRBV15,TRBD2,TRBJ2-1,few,TGTGCCACCAGCAGCACTATCTTGACTAGCGGGAGGTCGAATGAGCAGTTCTTC,CATSSTILTSGRSNEQFF
TRBV6-6,NA,TRBJ2-5,many,TGTGCCAGCAGTTCCCTTTACGTGGGGTCGGGGAAAGAGACCCAGTACTTC,CASSSLYVGSGKETQYF
TRBV19,TRBD1,TRBJ1-1,few,TGTGCCAGTAGTGCCTCAGGGGGCTTCACTGAAGCTTTCTTT,CASSASGGFTEAFF
TRBV25-1,TRBD1,TRBJ1-1,few,TGTGCCAGCAAGTCGGGACAGGGGTACACTGAAGCTTTCTTT,CASKSGQGYTEAFF
TRBV7-3,NA,TRBJ2-1,NA,TGTGCCAGCAGCTTAATGAGTGGGGATGAGCAGTTCTTC,CASSLMSGDEQFF
TRBV7-8,TRBD2,TRBJ2-1,few,TGTGCCAGCAGCCCGCCGGGACTAGCGGGAGAAAATGAGCAGTTCTTC,CASSPPGLAGENEQFF
TRBV2,TRBD2,TRBJ2-5,NA,TGTGCCAGCAGTGTGACGACTAGCGGGGGGGCTGCTGGAGAGACCCAGTACTTC,CASSVTTSGGAAGETQYF
TRBV9,NA,TRBJ2-7,NA,TGTGCCAGCAGCGTAGGAGAAGGGGTCCCCTACGAGCAGTACTTC,CASSVGEGVPYEQYF
TRBV6-2/TRBV6-3,NA,TRBJ2-7,few,TGTGCCAGCAGTTACGGGACAATCTACGAGCAGTACTTC,CASSYGTIYEQYF
TRBV5-1,TRBD1,TRBJ2-7,NA,TGCGCCAGCAGCTTGGGGACAGGGAGCCTCTACGAGCAGTACTTC,CASSLGTGSLYEQYF
TRBV20-1,NA,TRBJ2-7,NA,TGCAGTGCTAGGGACGTAGACTCCTACGAGCAGTACTTC,CSARDVDSYEQYF
TRBV12-3/TRBV12-4,TRBD1,TRBJ1-5,NA,TGTGCCAGCAGTTTTCGAGGGACAGATCAGCCCCAGCATTTT,CASSFRGTDQPQHF
TRBV6-6,TRBD2,TRBJ2-1,NA,TGTGCCAGCAGTGCCGGGACTACCGATGAGCAGTTCTTC,CASSAGTTDEQFF
TRBV9,TRBD2,TRBJ2-7,NA,TGTGCCAGCAGCACCGGGACTAGCGCCTACGAGCAGTACTTC,CASSTGTSAYEQYF
TRBV7-8,NA,TRBJ1-5,NA,TGTGCCAGCAGCTTAGTTGGAGGGTCTAGGCAGCCCCAGCATTTT,CASSLVGGSRQPQHF
TRBV18,NA,TRBJ2-7,few,TGTGCCAGCTCACCAGTCGGGATCTCCTACGAGCAGTACTTC,CASSPVGISYEQYF
TRBV27,NA,TRBJ1-1,NA,TGTGCCAGCAGTCACTCAGGTACAGCCAACACTGAAGCTTTCTTT,CASSHSGTANTEAFF
TRBV21-1,NA,TRBJ2-5,NA,TGTGCCAGCACGGGAGGGCACGAAGAGACCCAGTACTTC,CASTGGHEETQYF
TRBV4-3,NA,TRBJ2-1,many,TGCGCCAGCAGCCAACCCCAGGGCAGGGGACTCTACAATGAGCAGTTCTTC,CASSQPQGRGLYNEQFF
TRBV6-5,TRBD1,TRBJ2-2,NA,TGTGCCAGCAGGCAGGGGGCGGGCACCGGGGAGCTGTTTTTT,CASRQGAGTGELFF
TRBV20-1,TRBD1,TRBJ2-7,NA,TGCAGTGCTAGAGGTGACAGGGCTGACGAGCAGTACTTC,CSARGDRADEQYF